This TCR beta chain was observed in a study of OX40 agonist ivuxolimab in advanced cancers. Study-level background: A mean age of roughly 60 years, range about 20 to 85, was recorded, and roughly 80% were male. General study points: The authors also found low normalized T-cell clonal expansion in some nonresponders.

Germline V gene lookup returns CDR1 PRHDT and CDR2 FYEKMQ (reference sequence). The CDR3 consists of 14 residues. The J segment lost 1 base and the V segment lost 6 bases, leaving 3 bases of the junction unmatched. Produced via immunoSEQ multiplex PCR; TCRdb's table is partial and in-frame only. The sample consists of approximately 91,000 clones, approximately 89% of them appearing once. About this clone itself: What it binds is unknown.

The source was CD4+ or CD8+ T cells sorted from blood, collected in a trial of the OX40 agonist ivuxolimab. The sequence came from an adult with an advanced solid tumor such as melanoma, head and neck, liver or kidney cancer. The rearrangement joins TRBV13 to TRBJ1-1, with 9 bases aligning to TRBD1. CDR3 coding DNA: TGTGCCAGCAGGGGACAGGGCGGGAACACTGAAGCTTTCTTT. Its protein is CASRGQGGNTEAFF. Full variable domain (remainder filled in from reference TRBV13 and TRBJ1-1): AAGVIQSPRHLIKEKRETATLKCYPIPRHDTVYWYQQGPGQDPQFLISFYEKMQSDKGSIPDRFSAQQFSDYHSELNMSSLELGDSALYFCASRGQGGNTEAFFGQGTRLTVV.